The entry that follows covers one T cell receptor beta chain sequence. Its matching antigen is unknown. It was with unique molecular identifiers that the TCRbeta library was prepared. Via MiXCR, TCRdb re-called the PCR reads, giving one row per CDR3 protein. Among a few hundred thousand distinct CDR3 sequences listed, around 13% were seen once. This record comes from a study of T-cell reconstitution after alpha-beta-depleted transplantation in children. Study outcomes and limitations: After transplant, high TCRbeta diversity at day 60 in some patients arose from surviving recipient T cells and thymic progenitors. T-cell numbers and diversity, one year after transplant, stemmed largely from T cells that were newly produced. Alpha-beta T cells present about two months after transplant were reported to originate from several hundred expanded graft clones.

Germline V lookup: CDR1 SGHTA, CDR2 FQGTGA. The length of the CDR3 is 17 residues. V lost 5 bases, J lost 5 bases, and 11 bases stayed unmatched. The chain has TRBV7-3 and TRBJ2-1, with 11 bases fitting TRBD2. This clonotype was obtained from a male patient between 5 and 17 years old who had a stem cell transplant for acute myeloid leukemia, so the T cells may come from the graft donor. Sample: PBMCs, mostly from graft donor cells, taken 360 days after TCRalphabeta/CD19-depleted stem cell transplant. CDR3 nucleotides: TGTGCCAGCAGCCTCCTCCCGGGACTAGCGGTTAACAATGAGCAGTTCTTC. Protein sequence: CASSLLPGLAVNNEQFF.